Listed here are 12 T cell receptor beta chains from one sample, sequenced in a study of T cells in Graves' hyperthyroidism and ophthalmopathy. Researchers took RNA transcripts and amplified the TCR beta CDR3 regions from them. TCR CDR3 regions were first amplified by RT-PCR with HTBI primers. TCRdb reanalysed the multiplex PCR reads using MiXCR and keeps one entry per CDR3 protein. The table lists fewer than 400,000 distinct CDR3 sequences, around 16% of them singletons. Sequenced sample: blood. These receptors came from a woman aged 18-29 years with Graves' hyperthyroidism that later progressed to Graves' ophthalmopathy.

Concerning this clonotype: Sequence at one end of the junction differs from germline and may be a read error. The chain recombines TRBV5-6 with TRBJ2-1; 7 nucleotides agree with TRBD2. The length of the CDR3 is 17 residues. Germline-derived CDR1 and CDR2 are SGHDT and YYEEEE. CDR3 in DNA: TGTGCCAGCAGCTTGGTGAGCGGGATGGGCTCCTACGATGAGCAGTTCTTC. Amino acid sequence: CASSLVSGMGSYDEQFF.

The genes are TRBV7-8 and TRBJ2-2; 10 bases match TRBD2. The CDR3 runs 16 residues. Per germline, CDR1 SGHVS and CDR2 FQNEAQ. J lost 7 bases, V lost 0 bases, and 5 bases had no gene match. In nucleotides, the CDR3 is TGTGCCAGCAGCTTAGCTCTAGCGGGAGTGCGCGGGGAGCTGTTTTTT. Protein: CASSLALAGVRGELFF.

This clonotype was observed a handful of times. This may stem from a read error, because a much larger clone lies one nucleotide away. The chain combines TRBV24-1 with TRBJ2-5, with 12 positions matching TRBD1. There are 19 residues in the CDR3. Germline V CDR1 and CDR2: KGHDR, SFDVKD. CDR3 nucleotides: TGTGCCGCCAGTGCCGTCCCGGGACAGGGGGCTCGAGGGAGGGAGACCCAGTACTTC. This gives the protein CAASAVPGQGARGRETQYF.

V and J are TRBV20-1 and TRBJ2-7; TRBD2 might be the D (6 bases). The germline gives CDR1 DFQATT, CDR2 SNEGSKA (reference sequence). Trimming removed 3 bases from V and 4 bases from J, with 13 bases in between. CDR3 length equals 13 residues. The CDR3 DNA reads TGCAGTGCTAGGCAAGAGCGGGCTTACGAGCAGTACTTC. Translation: CSARQERAYEQYF.

The V gene is TRBV30, the J gene TRBJ2-2; TRBD2 might be the D (5 bases). The CDR3 loop spans 18 amino acids. Deletions cut 5 bases from V and 1 base from J, with 23 bases between. In germline, CDR1 is GTSNPN, CDR2 SVGIG (reference sequence). The CDR3 bases are TGTGCCTGGGGGGATATCACCCTCGGGGAGTGGAACACCGGGGAGCTGTTTTTT. The encoded protein is CAWGDITLGEWNTGELFF.

Ten or more counts support this clonotype. This chain links TRBV2 with TRBJ1-1, with 8 bases lining up with TRBD1. The CDR3 consists of 14 residues. Unmatched junction bases numbered 2, after V lost 0 bases and J lost 5 bases. Germline values: CDR1 SNHLY, CDR2 FYNNEI. CDR3 amino acids: CASSEAQGATEAFF. The DNA for the CDR3 is TGTGCCAGCAGTGAAGCGCAGGGGGCAACTGAAGCTTTCTTT.

The chain recombines TRBV7-9 with TRBJ2-4; 9 bases are a match to TRBD1. Germline trimming cut 5 bases from V and 0 bases from J; bases unmatched to any gene: 5. The CDR3 has 16 residues. The germline V gene has CDR1 SEHNR and CDR2 FQNEAQ (reference sequence). This CDR3 reads CASSLGTGLAKNIQYF. The CDR3 region has the DNA TGTGCCAGCAGCCTCGGGACAGGGCTAGCCAAAAACATTCAGTACTTC.

The rearrangement uses TRBV5-6 and TRBJ2-1, with D perhaps being TRBD1 or TRBD2 (6 bases each). V lost 1 base and J lost 7, with 24 bases in between. In germline, CDR1 is SGHDT, CDR2 YYEEEE. The CDR3 contains 18 residues. In nucleotides, the CDR3 is TGTGCCAGCAGCTTGTACCGGGAGAGGGGGAGCCTTGGGAATGAGCAGTTCTTC. This gives the protein CASSLYRERGSLGNEQFF.

This chain links TRBV14 with TRBJ1-6; D call uncertain. The CDR3 has 13 amino acids. The V and J ends lost 3 bases and 9 bases respectively, with 9 bases between them. Germline V gene data show CDR1 as SGHDN and CDR2 as FVKESK. CDR3 region: CASSQLLLSPLHF. The CDR3 region has the DNA TGTGCCAGCAGCCAGCTTCTTCTTTCACCCCTCCACTTT.

This clonotype was picked up many times. The chain's CDR3 is CASRLPGTSGNNEQFF. DNA of the CDR3: TGTGCCAGCAGGCTGCCAGGGACTAGCGGAAACAATGAGCAGTTCTTC. This chain joins TRBV7-2 and TRBJ2-1; 11 bases line up with TRBD2. The CDR3 covers 16 residues. The germline CDR1 and CDR2 sequences are SGHTA and FQGNSA. J lost 5 bases, V lost 6 bases, and 9 bases had no gene match.

This clonotype was counted at least ten times. The V gene is TRBV28, the J gene TRBJ1-2; 7 bases line up with TRBD1. The CDR3 sequence is 12 residues long. V shed 7 bases and J 7 bases; nucleotides not matched to a gene: 6. Per germline, CDR1 MDHEN and CDR2 SYDVKM. CDR3 amino acids: CASTQGEVGYTF. The CDR3 region has the DNA TGTGCCAGCACCCAGGGGGAGGTTGGCTACACCTTC.

The chain employs TRBV2 and TRBJ2-3, with D perhaps matching TRBD2 (6 bases). With 9 bases removed from V and 0 bases from J, the gap between germline ends came to 10 bases. There are 13 residues in the CDR3. The V gene's germline CDR1 is SNHLY and CDR2 FYNNEI. This CDR3 is CASPGTSTDTQYF. Written as DNA, the CDR3 is TGTGCCAGTCCCGGGACTAGCACAGATACGCAGTATTTT.